The sequence of this TCR beta chain was determined in a study of cytomegalovirus exposure and HLA in healthy donors. In the PCR, 60 Vbeta and 13 Jbeta primers were used. Generated by immunoSEQ multiplex PCR, the TCRdb table keeps only in-frame clones and is missing some. Among tens of thousands of clones listed, around 80% were seen once. The germline CDR1 and CDR2 sequences are MDHEN and SYDVKM. The CDR3 runs to 16 residues. V lost 7 bases, J lost 3 bases, and 12 bases stayed unmatched. This clone was counted only a few times. Material: PBMCs. This sequence was found in a male donor in good health and CMV-seropositive. This rearrangement joins TRBV28 to TRBJ1-2, with 9 positions matching TRBD1. Here the CDR3 reads CASIGTGRRGDYGYTF. CDR3 nucleotide sequence: TGTGCCAGCATTGGGACAGGGCGCCGAGGGGACTATGGCTACACCTTC.